Included here is one TCR beta chain sequence, with context. Its antigen is not identified. This CDR3 has 17 amino acids. V lost 6 bases to trimming and J lost 9 bases; unmatched junction nucleotides: 16. Germline V gives CDR1 MNHEY, CDR2 SVGAGI. Study-wide findings and caveats: Larger-cohort validation covered only one TCR beta V-J rearrangement. In terms of TCR gene usage, tumor memory CD4+ T cells clustered together with blood and lymph node memory CD4+ cells, as well as with lymph node naive CD4+ cells.

Semi-nested PCR with Nested Universal Primer A followed constant-region reverse priming of full-length variable regions. Using its own MiXCR run on the 5' RACE reads, TCRdb lists one record per CDR3 protein. This table holds 10,000 or so distinct CDR3 sequences, approximately 24% found once. Cells sorted as Tregs were CD4+, CD25+ and CD127-/low. This TCR came from a female donor with breast cancer. Sequenced input: Tregs sorted from blood. The V and J genes are TRBV6-5 and TRBJ2-1; the match to TRBD2 covers 11 bases. CDR3 sequence reads: CASSPPPGLAGGGEQFF. The DNA for the CDR3 is TGTGCCAGCAGCCCTCCCCCAGGACTAGCGGGCGGAGGTGAGCAGTTCTTC.